This passage covers 3 T cell receptor beta chains from one sample sequenced in a study of T cells in tuberculosis. Thawed, overnight-rested PBMC were stained with GMM-loaded CD1B tetramer, viability dye and anti-CD3, then sorted. The CD1B tetramers carried C32 glucose monomycolate purified from Rhodococcus equi. The table came from immunoSEQ multiplex PCR; TCRdb's copy has only in-frame clones and leaves some out. The sample records about 59,000 clones, 81% being singletons. Specimen: CD1b-GMM tetramer-negative cells sorted from PBMCs. The receptors come from an adult woman with latent tuberculosis.

The chain combines TRBV9 with TRBJ2-1; the D gene is possibly TRBD1 (6 bases). V was cut by 0 bases and J by 1 base, with 14 bases left in between. Looked up from germline, CDR1 is SGDLS and CDR2 is YYNGEE. The CDR3 has 17 residues. CDR3 nucleotide sequence: TGTGCCAGCAGCGTAGGACCCCGCCAGGGGTCCTACAATGAGCAGTTCTTC. Translation: CASSVGPRQGSYNEQFF.

This clone was recorded once. The chain uses TRBV7-7 and TRBJ2-5, with 7 bases lining up with TRBD1. In germline, CDR1 is SSHAT, CDR2 FNYEAQ (reference sequence). The CDR3 extends over 14 amino acids. The ends lost 5 bases at V and 5 bases at J; junction bases unmatched: 8. CDR3 residues: CASSPTGDGETQYF. As DNA, the CDR3 is TGTGCCAGCAGCCCAACAGGGGATGGGGAGACCCAGTACTTC.

This chain links TRBV19 with TRBJ2-3; 9 positions agree with TRBD1. The V segment lost 6 bases and the J segment 7 bases; nucleotides outside the gene matches: 11. This CDR3 has 15 amino acids. Germline CDR1 is LNHDA and CDR2 is SQIVND (reference sequence). The CDR3 DNA reads TGTGCCAGTAGCACCGGGGGACAGGGAGGTAATACGCAGTATTTT. It specifies CASSTGGQGGNTQYF.